This is a list of T cell receptor beta chains from one sample in a study of control samples from healthy donors and cancer patients. Using immunoSEQ multiplex PCR, the repertoire was profiled, and TCRdb retains in-frame clones only, with some absent. The table lists around 94,000 clones, around 83% of them singletons. Sequencing used blood. Source of these receptors: a woman in her forties or fifties in good health. CDR3s include the opening cysteine and the closing phenylalanine or tryptophan. The order of the fields is CDR3 length, clone size, J gene, D gene, V gene, CDR3 DNA, CDR3 protein. The D gene is left open where the match is weak. The listing skips clone size in some rows; elsewhere it reads once, few, many or a size class.

>11|-|TRBJ1-1|-|TRBV27
TGTGCCAGCAGTTCTTTGACAGAAGCTTTCTTT
CASSSLTEAFF
>14|-|TRBJ1-6|-|TRBV7-3
TGTGCCAGCAGCCGGGACGGATATAATTCACCCCTCCACTTT
CASSRDGYNSPLHF
>12|-|TRBJ2-3|-|TRBV7-2
TGTGCCAGCTCCCCTACTCCAAATACGCAGTATTTT
CASSPTPNTQYF
>16|once|TRBJ1-1|TRBD1|TRBV5-1
TGCGCCAGCAGCTTCCGCCCGACAGGGACGAACACTGAAGCTTTCTTT
CASSFRPTGTNTEAFF
>16|-|TRBJ2-7|-|TRBV2
TGTGCCAGCAGGCCCTTCGTGAATAGGCGACCCTACGAGCAGTACTTC
CASRPFVNRRPYEQYF
>13|few|TRBJ1-5|-|TRBV28
TGTGCCAGCGACCGACACCCTAATCAGCCCCAGCATTTT
CASDRHPNQPQHF
>12|once|TRBJ2-1|TRBD2|TRBV29-1
TGCAGCGTCATAGCGGGGTGGAATGAGCAGTTCTTC
CSVIAGWNEQFF
>16|-|TRBJ2-1|TRBD2|TRBV10-1
TGCGCCAGCAGTTTTAGCGGGGGGGACGCCTACAATGAGCAGTTCTTC
CASSFSGGDAYNEQFF
>11|-|TRBJ2-4|-|TRBV11-2
TGTGCCAGCAGCGCTCTTGGCATTCAGTACTTC
CASSALGIQYF
>15|-|TRBJ1-6|-|TRBV28
TGTGCCAGCAGTTTGATGGGGTTGGATAATTCACCCCTCCACTTT
CASSLMGLDNSPLHF
>15|-|TRBJ1-2|-|TRBV19
TGTGCCAGTAGTAGGAAGACAGGCCCTAACTATGGCTACACCTTC
CASSRKTGPNYGYTF
>13|-|TRBJ1-4|-|TRBV18
TGTGCCAGCTCAGTAGACAGTAATGAAAAACTGTTTTTT
CASSVDSNEKLFF
>15|-|TRBJ1-1|-|TRBV19
TGTGCCAGTAGTCTCACCCAGAGGGGGAACACTGAAGCTTTCTTT
CASSLTQRGNTEAFF
>13|-|TRBJ1-4|-|TRBV28
TGTGCCAGCCTGGGACCAACTAATGAAAAACTGTTTTTT
CASLGPTNEKLFF
>13|-|TRBJ2-3|-|TRBV28
TGTGCCAGCAGTTTAGGAGGCACAGATACGCAGTATTTT
CASSLGGTDTQYF
>15|once|TRBJ2-5|TRBD2|TRBV2
TGTGCCAGCATGGTCGGGACTAGCGGGAGGGGGACCCAGTACTTC
CASMVGTSGRGTQYF
>15|-|TRBJ2-3|-|TRBV6-5
TGTGCCAGCAGTTCAAACGGACTACACACAGATACGCAGTATTTT
CASSSNGLHTDTQYF
>14|-|TRBJ1-1|-|TRBV3-1/TRBV3-2
TGTGCCAGCAGCCCCAGGTATGGGAACACTGAAGCTTTCTTT
CASSPRYGNTEAFF
>13|-|TRBJ2-7|-|TRBV19
TGTGCCAGTAGTCCGGGACAATCCTACGAGCAGTACTTC
CASSPGQSYEQYF
>16|-|TRBJ2-4|-|TRBV2
TGTGCCAGCAGCGCCGGGGTAGCGGTAGCCAAAAACATTCAGTACTTC
CASSAGVAVAKNIQYF
>16|-|TRBJ1-5|-|TRBV5-4
TGTGCCAGCAGCTTGGGGGGTAGGGGTAGGGGGCAGCCCCAGCATTTT
CASSLGGRGRGQPQHF
>13|few|TRBJ2-3|-|TRBV7-2
TGTGCCAGCAGCTTAGCGCGCACAGATACGCAGTATTTT
CASSLARTDTQYF
>17|-|TRBJ2-2|-|TRBV21-1
TGTGCCAGCAGCAAAGTTGGACAGGGAAAAAGGGAGGGGGAGCTGTTTTTT
CASSKVGQGKREGELFF
>16|-|TRBJ2-7|-|TRBV29-1
TGCAGCGTTGAAGGGCGGGGACTTACCCAGGCCTACGAGCAGTACTTC
CSVEGRGLTQAYEQYF
>12|-|TRBJ2-1|-|TRBV28
TGTGCCAGCAGTTTATCCGATTCGAAACAGTTCTTC
CASSLSDSKQFF
>16|-|TRBJ2-1|-|TRBV4-2
TGTGCCAGCAGCCAAGTACTCTTCGGAAGGTACAATGAGCAGTTCTTC
CASSQVLFGRYNEQFF
>12|-|TRBJ2-3|-|TRBV18
TGTGCCAGCTCACTGGGGTCAGATACGCAGTATTTT
CASSLGSDTQYF
>14|-|TRBJ1-1|-|TRBV27
TGTGCCAGCAGTTCTATCGAGGGCTACGCTGAAGCTTTCTTT
CASSSIEGYAEAFF
>12|-|TRBJ2-7|-|TRBV13
TGTGCCAGCAGTGGCAAATCCTACGAGCAGTACTTC
CASSGKSYEQYF
>13|-|TRBJ2-3|-|TRBV7-3
TGTGCCAGCAGCGTCGGGAGTACAGATACGCAGTATTTT
CASSVGSTDTQYF
>15|-|TRBJ1-5|TRBD1|TRBV19
TGTGCCAGTAGTTCCCGACAGGGGGCGGCACAGCCCCAGCATTTT
CASSSRQGAAQPQHF
>17|-|TRBJ2-7|TRBD2|TRBV19
TGTGCCAGTCTTGGGGGTAGCGGGAGCCCCAGATCCTACGAGCAGTACTTC
CASLGGSGSPRSYEQYF
>15|-|TRBJ2-7|-|TRBV4-3
TGCGCCAGCAGCCAAGGAAAAGGCCAGTCCTACGAGCAGTACTTC
CASSQGKGQSYEQYF
>15|-|TRBJ1-2|TRBD1|TRBV7-8
TGTGCCAGCAGCGCGACCGGGACAGGGGTATTTGGCTACACCTTC
CASSATGTGVFGYTF
>12|-|TRBJ2-3|-|TRBV5-1
TGCGCCAGCAGCCTGACTGTCGATACGCAGTATTTT
CASSLTVDTQYF
>14|-|TRBJ1-1|-|TRBV4-1
TGCGCCAGCAGCCAAGGCCCAAGGCGGACTGAAGCTTTCTTT
CASSQGPRRTEAFF
>14|few|TRBJ1-6|TRBD1|TRBV5-4
TGTGCCAGCAGCTTGGACAGGGGGCGTTCACCCCTCCACTTT
CASSLDRGRSPLHF
>15|once|TRBJ1-4|TRBD1|TRBV7-2
TGTGCCAGCAGGCGAGACAGGGTAACTAATGAAAAACTGTTTTTT
CASRRDRVTNEKLFF
>13|-|TRBJ2-1|TRBD2|TRBV2
TGTGCCAGCAGTATACTAGCGGGAGGTGAGCAGTTCTTC
CASSILAGGEQFF
>13|-|TRBJ1-1|-|TRBV12-3/TRBV12-4
TGTGCCAGCAGTTCCGGGAATCGAGATGAAGCTTTCTTT
CASSSGNRDEAFF
>15|-|TRBJ1-4|TRBD1|TRBV6-5
TGTGCCAGCAGTTTCCGGACAGGGGCTAATGAAAAACTGTTTTTT
CASSFRTGANEKLFF
>15|-|TRBJ1-1|TRBD1|TRBV9
TGTGCCAGCAGCGACCTGACAGGGGCGAACACTGAAGCTTTCTTT
CASSDLTGANTEAFF
>14|-|TRBJ2-1|-|TRBV12-5
TGTGCTAGTGGTTTCGACCTAGCGAACCATGAGCAGTTCTTC
CASGFDLANHEQFF
>14|-|TRBJ1-1|-|TRBV18
TGTGCCAGCTCACCACCGTCTGGAGGTACTGAAGCTTTCTTT
CASSPPSGGTEAFF
>14|few|TRBJ2-7|-|TRBV6-5
TGTGCCAGCAGTCCTCTCGACCGAAATGGCGAGCAGTACTTC
CASSPLDRNGEQYF
>12|-|TRBJ2-5|-|TRBV24-1
TGTGCCACCGCACCCTACGGAGAGACCCAGTACTTC
CATAPYGETQYF
>14|-|TRBJ1-5|TRBD1|TRBV15
TGTGCCACCAGCGGACAGGGGGCAAGACAGCCCCAGCATTTT
CATSGQGARQPQHF
>15|-|TRBJ2-1|-|TRBV3-1/TRBV3-2
TGTGCCAGCAGCCATAACCCACACTCCTACAATGAGCAGTTCTTC
CASSHNPHSYNEQFF
>13|-|TRBJ1-2|-|TRBV6-5
TGTGCCAGCAGTTACACCGGGCCTTATGGCTACACCTTC
CASSYTGPYGYTF
>14|-|TRBJ1-5|-|TRBV11-3
TGTGCCAGCAGCCTTGACGAACTACTTCAGCCCCAGCATTTT
CASSLDELLQPQHF
>15|-|TRBJ2-3|-|TRBV18
TGTGCCAGCTCACCACAAATAGAGGCCGCAGATACGCAGTATTTT
CASSPQIEAADTQYF
>16|-|TRBJ2-3|TRBD1|TRBV5-1
TGCGCCAGCAGCTTGGGGGGACAGGGGGCGACAGATACGCAGTATTTT
CASSLGGQGATDTQYF